Each of the 29 T cell receptor beta chains below was sequenced from the same sample in a study of T cell changes during pregnancy in multiple sclerosis (dated by TCRdb to the late 2010s). Library creation used the immunoSEQ multiplex PCR assay. TCRdb carries this immuneACCESS record with in-frame sequences only. Its versions omit some clonotypes, under half of them owing to an unresolved V gene in the studies checked, with the rest unexplained. This sample comprises around 69,000 clones, about 90% of them detected only once. Roughly 2.1% of the sample is in the top ten clones. Here the sequenced sample was peripheral blood, taken in the second trimester of pregnancy. The receptors come from a female donor in good health, enrolled as a control in a pregnancy study.

This chain connects TRBV5-4 to TRBJ2-7; 9 nucleotides align to TRBD1. Germline CDR1 SGHNT, CDR2 YYREEE (reference sequence). The trim removed 4 bases at V and 9 bases at J, leaving 11 bases unmatched. The CDR3 extends over 14 amino acids. CDR3 nucleotide sequence: TGTGCCAGCAGCCGCTACCGGGACAGGGTGTCGCAGTACTTC. Its protein product is CASSRYRDRVSQYF.

The rearrangement links TRBV5-5 to TRBJ2-7, with D hard to call. Germline loops: CDR1 SGHKS, CDR2 YYEKEE (reference sequence). V dropped 2 bases and J dropped 5 bases, with 14 bases sitting between them. This CDR3 spans 14 amino acids. This CDR3 is CASSFQDANDEQYF. DNA for the CDR3: TGTGCCAGCAGCTTCCAGGATGCCAACGACGAGCAGTACTTC.

This chain uses TRBV7-9 with TRBJ2-2, with 9 bases identical to TRBD2. The J segment lost 6 bases and the V segment lost 3 bases, leaving 5 bases of the junction unmatched. The CDR3 extends over 15 amino acids. Germline CDR1 and CDR2: SEHNR and FQNEAQ (reference sequence). CDR3 nucleotide sequence: TGTGCCAGCAGCTTGGGTAGCGGGAGTGCCGGGGAGCTGTTTTTT. The encoded protein is CASSLGSGSAGELFF.

The gene calls are TRBV30 and TRBJ1-5, with 10 bases matching TRBD1. This CDR3 has 16 residues. CDR1 GTSNPN and CDR2 SVGIG come from the germline V gene (reference sequence). V gave up 0 bases and J gave up 6 bases; unmatched junction bases: 8. Here the CDR3 DNA reads TGTGCCTGGAGTGTGGGGACAGGGGAGGCTCTTCAGCCCCAGCATTTT. Amino acid sequence: CAWSVGTGEALQPQHF.

This clone occurred once. This chain joins TRBV6-4 and TRBJ2-3; 8 nucleotides match TRBD2. Per germline, CDR1 MRHNA and CDR2 SNTAGT. The CDR3 is made up of 16 amino acids. Unmatched junction bases numbered 6, after V lost 2 bases and J lost 2 bases. As DNA, the CDR3 is TGTGCCAGCAGTGACCTCCCGCGGGGGGCCACAGATACGCAGTATTTT. It specifies CASSDLPRGATDTQYF.

V is TRBV6-5 and J is TRBJ2-7; maybe TRBD2 (6 bases). The germline V gene encodes CDR1 MNHEY and CDR2 SVGAGI. The CDR3 covers 14 residues. Trimming pared 6 bases from V and 3 bases from J, leaving 15 bases between. CDR3 bases: TGTGCCAGCAGCACCTTGGGACTCAACTACGAGCAGTACTTC. Translated, it gives CASSTLGLNYEQYF.

The chain has TRBV5-6 and TRBJ2-7; 8 bases line up with TRBD1. In germline, CDR1 is SGHDT, CDR2 YYEEEE. The CDR3 is made up of 14 amino acids. V trimming: 4 bases; J trimming: 8 bases; junction bases outside the gene matches: 11. The CDR3 sequence: CASSPGQADTKQYF. The CDR3 bases are TGTGCCAGCAGCCCGGGACAGGCAGATACGAAGCAGTACTTC.

The J gene is TRBJ2-3, the V gene TRBV7-2; TRBD2 matches at 11 bases. Unmatched junction bases numbered 3, after V lost 2 bases and J lost 2 bases. This CDR3 has 16 amino acids. Germline CDR1 SGHTA, CDR2 FQGNSA. The DNA for the CDR3 is TGTGCCAGCAGCTTAATAGCGGGAGGGACCACAGATACGCAGTATTTT. This encodes CASSLIAGGTTDTQYF. The variable domain in full, completed from reference TRBV7-2 and TRBJ2-3, reads GAGVSQSPSNKVTEKGKDVELRCDPISGHTALYWYRQSLGQGLEFLIYFQGNSAPDKSGLPSDRFSAERTGGSVSTLTIQRTQQEDSAVYLCASSLIAGGTTDTQYFGPGTRLTVL.

The chain employs TRBV19 and TRBJ1-5; 9 positions agree with TRBD1. V trimming: 2 bases; J trimming: 3 bases; junction bases outside the gene matches: 5. The CDR3 length is 16 residues. In germline, CDR1 is LNHDA, CDR2 SQIVND (reference sequence). The CDR3 protein is CASSIRTGDFNQPQHF. CDR3 nucleotides: TGTGCCAGTAGTATACGGACAGGGGATTTCAATCAGCCCCAGCATTTT.

This chain links TRBV5-1 with TRBJ1-1; D unclear. CDR3 size: 14 residues. The V gene lost 0 bases and the J gene lost 3 bases, with 9 bases spanning the gap. Germline CDR1 is SGHRS and CDR2 is YFSETQ. DNA for the CDR3: TGCGCCAGCAGCTTGGACATCATGGACACTGAAGCTTTCTTT. It translates to CASSLDIMDTEAFF.

The rearrangement links TRBV13 to TRBJ2-1; 14 positions match TRBD2. The CDR3 length is 17 residues. Germline-derived CDR1 and CDR2 are PRHDT and FYEKMQ (reference sequence). Trimming took 5 bases from V and 9 from J; bases not matched to a gene: 12. CDR3 sequence reads: CASSLIGLAGGGVEQFF. The DNA of the CDR3 is TGTGCCAGCAGCCTAATAGGACTAGCGGGAGGCGGGGTTGAGCAGTTCTTC.

This chain links TRBV6-4 with TRBJ2-1; 11 bases are shared with TRBD2. The CDR3 is 15 residues long. The germline V gene has CDR1 MRHNA and CDR2 SNTAGT. Trimming at V came to 3 bases and at J to 4 bases, leaving 2 bases not matched to a gene. The CDR3 DNA reads TGTGCCAGCAGTGAACTAGCGGGGGAGTACAATGAGCAGTTCTTC. Translating gives CASSELAGEYNEQFF.

The gene calls are TRBV6-1 and TRBJ2-5; D gene unclear. With 1 base removed from V and 4 bases from J, the gap between germline ends came to 13 bases. This CDR3 is built from 15 residues. Germline-derived CDR1 and CDR2 are MNHNS and SASEGT. Here the CDR3 DNA reads TGTGCCAGCAGTGAAGTAGGCACAGACCTAGAGACCCAGTACTTC. Translating it yields CASSEVGTDLETQYF.

The sample holds one count of this clone. The CDR3 sequence: CASSPYWTGTNTGELFF. The CDR3 DNA is TGTGCCAGCAGCCCCTACTGGACAGGCACGAACACCGGGGAGCTGTTTTTT. This chain uses TRBV7-2 with TRBJ2-2; 7 nucleotides agree with TRBD1. The CDR3 runs 17 residues. Germline V gene lookup returns CDR1 SGHTA and CDR2 FQGNSA. V was pared by 5 bases and J by 0 bases, with 9 bases of the junction left unmatched.

This chain connects TRBV27 to TRBJ1-2; TRBD1 matches at 7 bases. The CDR3 is 13 amino acids. Germline V lookup: CDR1 MNHEY, CDR2 SMNVEV (reference sequence). V lost 6 bases, J lost 4 bases, and 5 bases stayed unmatched. The CDR3 sequence: CASRTGFGYGYTF. The CDR3 coding sequence is TGTGCCAGCAGGACAGGGTTTGGCTATGGCTACACCTTC.

The chain has TRBV10-3 and TRBJ2-2, with D perhaps TRBD1 (5 bases). The CDR3 covers 16 residues. Deletions cut 0 bases from V and 3 bases from J, with 11 bases between. Germline values: CDR1 ENHRY, CDR2 SYGVKD. The CDR3 protein is CAISESDRFYTGELFF. CDR3 DNA sequence: TGTGCCATCAGTGAGTCTGACAGATTCTACACCGGGGAGCTGTTTTTT.

The chain combines TRBV9 with TRBJ1-1; 7 bases fit TRBD1. Trimming removed 3 bases from V and 1 base from J; junction bases left unmatched: 0. This CDR3 spans 13 amino acids. CDR1 is SGDLS and CDR2 is YYNGEE in the germline V gene. The CDR3 here is CASSAGGNTEAFF. CDR3 coding DNA: TGTGCCAGCAGCGCAGGGGGGAACACTGAAGCTTTCTTT.

V gene TRBV6-6 combines with J gene TRBJ2-7, with D maybe TRBD2 (6 bases). Germline-derived CDR1 and CDR2 are MNHNY and SVGAGI (reference sequence). Trimming shortened V by 8 bases and J by 6 bases, and 14 bases separated the two germline ends. This CDR3 comprises 12 residues. The CDR3 DNA reads TGTGCCAGCGCGAGTGGAGGGTTCGAGCAGTACTTC. Its protein is CASASGGFEQYF.

J is TRBJ2-5 and V is TRBV7-9, with a tentative D call TRBD2 (6 bases). CDR3 length: 13 amino acids. Trimming stripped 8 bases from V and 2 bases from J, with 12 bases between. From germline, CDR1 is SEHNR and CDR2 FQNEAQ (reference sequence). CDR3 DNA sequence: TGTGCCAGCTTACGTAGCGGACAAGAGACCCAGTACTTC. This sequence encodes CASLRSGQETQYF.

This rearrangement joins TRBV29-1 to TRBJ2-1, with TRBD1 as a possible D gene (5 bases). The CDR3 runs to 12 residues. Trimming took 4 bases from V and 8 from J, leaving 12 bases between them. The V gene's germline CDR1 is SQVTM and CDR2 ANQGSEA. Here the CDR3 DNA reads TGCAGCGTTGCCAGGGTTCTGGATGAGCAGTTCTTC. Protein: CSVARVLDEQFF.

This chain joins TRBV27 and TRBJ2-7; no definite D call. Germline V lookup: CDR1 MNHEY, CDR2 SMNVEV (reference sequence). Trimming left V 0 bases short and J 1 base short, with 10 bases between. The CDR3 sequence is 15 residues long. The CDR3 loop is CASSLSQTPSYEQYF. In nucleotides, the CDR3 is TGTGCCAGCAGTTTATCCCAGACACCATCCTACGAGCAGTACTTC.

The chain joins TRBV5-5 to TRBJ1-1, with D possibly being TRBD1 (5 bases). With 6 bases removed from V and 8 bases from J, the gap between germline ends came to 20 bases. This CDR3 is built from 14 residues. CDR1 SGHKS and CDR2 YYEKEE come from the germline V gene (reference sequence). The DNA for the CDR3 is TGTGCCAGCACCACACCCCAGGGTCTTCAGGAAGCTTTCTTT. Encoded protein: CASTTPQGLQEAFF.

The chain is built from TRBV30 and TRBJ2-6; TRBD1 aligns across 11 bases. CDR3 size: 16 residues. Germline trimming cut 6 bases from V and 3 bases from J; bases unmatched to any gene: 7. Per germline, CDR1 GTSNPN and CDR2 SVGIG (reference sequence). The CDR3 region is CACQDRGRGGANVLTF. CDR3 DNA sequence: TGTGCCTGCCAGGACAGGGGGCGAGGTGGGGCCAACGTCCTGACTTTC.

The J gene is TRBJ2-6, the V gene TRBV2; the D is unclear. The CDR3 consists of 12 residues. Germline CDR1 reads SNHLY; CDR2 reads FYNNEI. The ends were cut back, 7 bases at V and 2 bases at J, with 3 bases in the middle. DNA of the CDR3: TGTGCCAGCAATACTGGGGCCAACGTCCTGACTTTC. It is translated as CASNTGANVLTF.

The CDR3, as DNA: TGTGCCAGCAGTATCGGACTCTCCTACGAGCAGTACTTC. Translation: CASSIGLSYEQYF. This sequence joins TRBV27 and TRBJ2-7; a weak D match, TRBD2 (5 bases). The CDR3 loop spans 13 amino acids. Germline V gene sequence: CDR1 MNHEY, CDR2 SMNVEV (reference sequence). Between the trimmed V and J ends, which lost 5 bases and 0 bases, there was a span of 8 bases.

The genes are TRBV29-1 and TRBJ2-3, with TRBD1 as a possible D gene (6 bases). The germline V and J ends were trimmed by 4 bases and 2 bases, with 10 bases remaining between them. This CDR3 comprises 13 residues. Germline V gene sequence: CDR1 SQVTM, CDR2 ANQGSEA. The CDR3 here is CSVAGQYTDTQYF. The CDR3 region has the DNA TGCAGCGTTGCCGGACAGTACACAGATACGCAGTATTTT.

The J gene is TRBJ2-7, the V gene TRBV7-9; D not resolved. V lost 1 base and J 6 bases, leaving 7 bases between the germline ends. Germline V lookup: CDR1 SEHNR, CDR2 FQNEAQ (reference sequence). This CDR3 is 12 amino acids long. CDR3 in amino acids: CASSLGGGEQYF. The CDR3 DNA reads as TGTGCCAGCAGCTTAGGAGGCGGCGAGCAGTACTTC.

The chain joins TRBV28 to TRBJ2-1, with 11 bases aligning to TRBD2. J lost 8 bases, V lost 2 bases, and 5 bases had no gene match. This CDR3 region has 15 residues. Germline lookup yields CDR1 MDHEN and CDR2 SYDVKM. This CDR3 is CASSLVAGGPYEQFF. DNA of the CDR3: TGTGCCAGCAGTTTAGTAGCGGGAGGGCCCTATGAGCAGTTCTTC.

This chain joins TRBV29-1 and TRBJ2-7, with 7 bases lining up with TRBD1. The CDR3 covers 11 residues. Germline CDR1 and CDR2: SQVTM and ANQGSEA. V lost 7 bases, J lost 3 bases, and 3 bases stayed unmatched. Here the CDR3 DNA reads TGCAGCGGGGGACAGATCTACGAGCAGTACTTC. It specifies CSGGQIYEQYF.